The clone carrying this T cell receptor (beta chain) has more than one count but fewer than ten. The antigen is not known. Sequencing was performed with immunoSEQ multiplex PCR; in TCRdb, only in-frame clones are kept and a portion is missing. This sample has some 30,000 clones, with 65% found just once. Sequencing in the ViraFEST assay came after antigen-specific CD4+ T cells had been expanded with viral peptide pools, which were used to stimulate PBMC. When ten to eleven days of culture had elapsed, CD4+ T cells were isolated. Everyone in the study got two shots of either the BNT162b2 or mRNA-1273 vaccine. Vaccine recipients had no previous SARS-CoV-2 infection; their nucleocapsid antibodies were negative. This entry is derived from a study of vaccination effects on CD4 cells after COVID-19. Overall study results and limits: The authors studied few convalescent patients and collected no early post-infection timepoints.

Trimming took 2 bases from V and 4 from J, leaving 16 bases between them. This CDR3 comprises 16 residues. CDR1 is WNHNN, CDR2 SYGVQD, per germline (reference sequence). This TCR derives from a human donor who received a COVID-19 vaccine. Material: CD4+ T cells from PBMCs cultured with SARS-CoV-2 spike peptides, obtained after COVID-19 vaccination. The rearrangement links TRBV10-1 to TRBJ2-3, with D possibly matching TRBD1 (5 bases). For the CDR3, the DNA is TGCGCCAGCAGTGAGGGGCTAGGAGCCAGGGCAGATACGCAGTATTTT. The encoded protein is CASSEGLGARADTQYF.